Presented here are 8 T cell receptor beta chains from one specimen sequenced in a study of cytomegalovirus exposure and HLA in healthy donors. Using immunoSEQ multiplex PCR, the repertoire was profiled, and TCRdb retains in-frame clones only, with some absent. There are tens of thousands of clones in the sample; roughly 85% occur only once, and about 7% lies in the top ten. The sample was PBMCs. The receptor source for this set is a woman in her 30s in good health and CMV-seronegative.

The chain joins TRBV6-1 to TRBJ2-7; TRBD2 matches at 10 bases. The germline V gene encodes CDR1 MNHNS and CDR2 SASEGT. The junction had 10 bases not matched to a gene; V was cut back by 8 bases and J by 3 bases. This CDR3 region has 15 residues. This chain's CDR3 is CASVSSSGSLYEQYF. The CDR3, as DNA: TGTGCCAGCGTCAGTTCTAGCGGGAGTCTCTACGAGCAGTACTTC.

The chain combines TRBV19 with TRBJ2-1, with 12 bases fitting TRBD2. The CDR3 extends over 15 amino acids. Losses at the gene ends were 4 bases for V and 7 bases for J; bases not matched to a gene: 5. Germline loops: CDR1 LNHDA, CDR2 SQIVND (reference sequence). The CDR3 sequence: CASSTTSGSFNEQFF. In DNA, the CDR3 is TGTGCCAGTAGTACGACTAGCGGGAGTTTTAATGAGCAGTTCTTC.

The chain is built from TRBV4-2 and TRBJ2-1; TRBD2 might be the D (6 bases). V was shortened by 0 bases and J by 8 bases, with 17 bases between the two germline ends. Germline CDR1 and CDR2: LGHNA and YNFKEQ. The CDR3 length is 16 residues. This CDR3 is CASSQEKSGDQYEQFF. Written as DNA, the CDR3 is TGTGCCAGCAGCCAAGAGAAGTCGGGAGATCAATATGAGCAGTTCTTC.

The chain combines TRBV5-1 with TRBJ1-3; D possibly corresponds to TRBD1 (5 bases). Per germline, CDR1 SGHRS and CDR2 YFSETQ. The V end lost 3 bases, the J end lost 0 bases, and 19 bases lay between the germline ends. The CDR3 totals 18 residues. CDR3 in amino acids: CASSWGEVGPISGNTIYF. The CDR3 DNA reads TGCGCCAGCAGCTGGGGGGAAGTGGGACCCATCTCTGGAAACACCATATATTTT. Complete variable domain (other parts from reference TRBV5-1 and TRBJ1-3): KAGVTQTPRYLIKTRGQQVTLSCSPISGHRSVSWYQQTPGQGLQFLFEYFSETQRNKGNFPGRFSGRQFSNSRSEMNVSTLELGDSALYLCASSWGEVGPISGNTIYFGEGSWLTVV.

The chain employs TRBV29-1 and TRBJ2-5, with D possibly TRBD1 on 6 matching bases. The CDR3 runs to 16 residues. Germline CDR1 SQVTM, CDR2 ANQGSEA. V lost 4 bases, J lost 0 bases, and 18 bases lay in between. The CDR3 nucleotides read TGCAGCGTTGTGGGGGCCCTTCAAGAGTACCAAGAGACCCAGTACTTC. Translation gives CSVVGALQEYQETQYF.

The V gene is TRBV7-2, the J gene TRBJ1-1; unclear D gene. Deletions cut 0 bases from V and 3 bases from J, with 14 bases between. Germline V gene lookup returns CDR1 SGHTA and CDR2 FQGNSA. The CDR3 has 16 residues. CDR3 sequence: CASSLARRVGDTEAFF. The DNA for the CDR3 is TGTGCCAGCAGCTTAGCGCGGAGGGTTGGTGACACTGAAGCTTTCTTT.

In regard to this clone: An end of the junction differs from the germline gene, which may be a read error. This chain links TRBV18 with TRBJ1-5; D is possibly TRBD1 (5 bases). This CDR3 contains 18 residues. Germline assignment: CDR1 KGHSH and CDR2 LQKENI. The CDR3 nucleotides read TGTGCCAGCTCACCGGGGCAGGTCAACTCTCCAAGCAGTCAGCCCCAGCATTTT. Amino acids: CASSPGQVNSPSSQPQHF.

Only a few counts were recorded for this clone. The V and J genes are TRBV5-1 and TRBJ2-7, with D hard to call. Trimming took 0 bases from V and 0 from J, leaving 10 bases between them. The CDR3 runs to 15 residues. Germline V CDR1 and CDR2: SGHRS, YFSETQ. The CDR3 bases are TGCGCCAGCAGCTTGGAGGCGGTCAGCTCCTACGAGCAGTACTTC. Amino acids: CASSLEAVSSYEQYF.